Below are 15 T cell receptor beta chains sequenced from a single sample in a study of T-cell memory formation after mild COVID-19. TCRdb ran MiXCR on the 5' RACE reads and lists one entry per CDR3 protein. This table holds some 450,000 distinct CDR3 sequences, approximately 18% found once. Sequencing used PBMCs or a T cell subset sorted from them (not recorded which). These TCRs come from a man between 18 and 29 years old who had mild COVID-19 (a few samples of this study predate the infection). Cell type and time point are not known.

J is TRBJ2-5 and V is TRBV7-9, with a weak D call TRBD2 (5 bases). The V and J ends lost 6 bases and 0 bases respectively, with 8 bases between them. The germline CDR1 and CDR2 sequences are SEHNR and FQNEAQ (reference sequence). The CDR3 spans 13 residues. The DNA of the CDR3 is TGTGCCAGCAGGGCCGGGAACCAAGAGACCCAGTACTTC. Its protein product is CASRAGNQETQYF.

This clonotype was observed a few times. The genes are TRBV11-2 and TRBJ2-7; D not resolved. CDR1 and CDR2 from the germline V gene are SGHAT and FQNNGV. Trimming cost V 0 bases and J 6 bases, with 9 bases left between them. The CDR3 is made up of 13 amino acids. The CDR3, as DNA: TGTGCCAGCAGCTTAGATCAAATAGCCGAGCAGTACTTC. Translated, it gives CASSLDQIAEQYF.

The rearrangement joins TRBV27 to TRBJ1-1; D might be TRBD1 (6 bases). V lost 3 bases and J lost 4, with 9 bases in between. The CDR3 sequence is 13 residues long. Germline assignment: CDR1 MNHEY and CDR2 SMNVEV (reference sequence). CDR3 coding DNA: TGTGCCAGCAGTTTTGACAGGCGCACTGAAGCTTTCTTT. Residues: CASSFDRRTEAFF.

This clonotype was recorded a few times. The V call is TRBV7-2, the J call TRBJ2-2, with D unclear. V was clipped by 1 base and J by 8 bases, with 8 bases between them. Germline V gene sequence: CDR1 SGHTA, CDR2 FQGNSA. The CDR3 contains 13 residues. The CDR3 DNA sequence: TGTGCCAGCAGCTTAGTGTGGGGAGGGGAGCTGTTTTTT. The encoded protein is CASSLVWGGELFF.

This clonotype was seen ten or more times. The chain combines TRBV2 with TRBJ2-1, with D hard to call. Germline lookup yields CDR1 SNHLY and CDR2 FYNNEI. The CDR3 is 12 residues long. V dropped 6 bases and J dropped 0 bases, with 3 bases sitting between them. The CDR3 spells CASRDSYNEQFF. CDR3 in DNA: TGTGCCAGCAGGGACTCCTACAATGAGCAGTTCTTC. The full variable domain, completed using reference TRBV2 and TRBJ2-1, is EPEVTQTPSHQVTQMGQEVILRCVPISNHLYFYWYRQILGQKVEFLVSFYNNEISEKSEIFDDQFSVERPDGSNFTLKIRSTKLEDSAMYFCASRDSYNEQFFGPGTRLTVL.

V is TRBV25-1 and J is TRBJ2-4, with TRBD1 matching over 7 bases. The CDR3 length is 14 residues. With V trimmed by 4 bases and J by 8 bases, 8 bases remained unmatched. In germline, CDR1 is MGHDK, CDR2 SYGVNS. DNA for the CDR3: TGTGCCAGCAGTGCCGGGACAGAAAGAGACATTCAGTACTTC. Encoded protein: CASSAGTERDIQYF.

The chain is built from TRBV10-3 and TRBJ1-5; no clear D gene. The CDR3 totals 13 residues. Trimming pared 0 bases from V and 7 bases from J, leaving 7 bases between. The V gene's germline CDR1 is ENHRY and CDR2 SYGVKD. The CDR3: CAISESTTQPQHF. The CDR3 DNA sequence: TGTGCCATCAGTGAGTCGACCACGCAGCCCCAGCATTTT.

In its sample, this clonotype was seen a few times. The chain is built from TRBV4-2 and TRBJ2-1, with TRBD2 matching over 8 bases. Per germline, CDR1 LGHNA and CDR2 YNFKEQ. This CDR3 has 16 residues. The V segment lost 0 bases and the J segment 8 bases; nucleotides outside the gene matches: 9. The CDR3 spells CASSQDGIAGWDEQFF. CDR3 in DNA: TGTGCCAGCAGCCAAGATGGAATAGCGGGGTGGGATGAGCAGTTCTTC.

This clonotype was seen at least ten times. The CDR3 DNA follows: TGTGCCAGAGCGGGGGCCACAGATACGCAGTATTTT. Translated: CARAGATDTQYF. This chain joins TRBV7-9 and TRBJ2-3; the match to TRBD2 covers 8 bases. V was clipped by 9 bases and J by 2 bases; unmatched bases: 1. The germline V gene encodes CDR1 SEHNR and CDR2 FQNEAQ (reference sequence). The CDR3 spans 12 residues.

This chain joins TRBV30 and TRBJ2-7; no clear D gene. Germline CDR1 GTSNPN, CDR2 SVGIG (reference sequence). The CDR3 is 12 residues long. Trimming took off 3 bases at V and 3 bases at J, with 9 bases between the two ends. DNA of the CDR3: TGTGCCTGGAGCGCCGACGGCTACGAGCAGTACTTC. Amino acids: CAWSADGYEQYF.

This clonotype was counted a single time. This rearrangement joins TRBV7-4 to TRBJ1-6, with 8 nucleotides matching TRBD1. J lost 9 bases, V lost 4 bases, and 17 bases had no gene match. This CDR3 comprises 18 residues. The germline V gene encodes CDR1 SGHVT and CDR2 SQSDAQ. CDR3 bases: TGTGCCAGCAGCTCCCCCAGGGAAGCGGACAGGGAGGGTTCACCCCTCCACTTT. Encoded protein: CASSSPREADREGSPLHF.

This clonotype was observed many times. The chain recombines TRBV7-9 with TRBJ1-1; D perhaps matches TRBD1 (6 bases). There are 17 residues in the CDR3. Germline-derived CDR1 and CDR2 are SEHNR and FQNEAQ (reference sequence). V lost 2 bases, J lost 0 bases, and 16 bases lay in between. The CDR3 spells CASSLWGRITMNTEAFF. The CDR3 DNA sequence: TGTGCCAGCAGCTTATGGGGGCGGATAACCATGAACACTGAAGCTTTCTTT.

For the CDR3, the DNA is TGTGCCAGCAGCTTAGTAAGAAGACTAGGCGGGGAGCTGTTTTTT. Translating gives CASSLVRRLGGELFF. V and J are TRBV7-2 and TRBJ2-2; a weak D match, TRBD2 (6 bases). Trimming stripped 1 base from V and 7 bases from J, with 13 bases between. CDR3 length: 15 residues. Germline-derived CDR1 and CDR2 are SGHTA and FQGNSA.

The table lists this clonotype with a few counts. The CDR3 nucleotides read TGTGCCAGCAGCGTAGCTGGAAGTAACACTGAAGCTTTCTTT. Protein sequence: CASSVAGSNTEAFF. The V gene is TRBV9, the J gene TRBJ1-1; D remains ambiguous. Trimming removed 0 bases from V and 2 bases from J, with 8 bases in between. The CDR3 loop spans 14 amino acids. Germline lookup yields CDR1 SGDLS and CDR2 YYNGEE.

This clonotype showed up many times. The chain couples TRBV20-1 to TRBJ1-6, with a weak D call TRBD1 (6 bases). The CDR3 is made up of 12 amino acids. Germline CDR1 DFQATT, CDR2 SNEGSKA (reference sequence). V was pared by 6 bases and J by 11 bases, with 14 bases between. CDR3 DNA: TGCAGTGCCAGGGGTGATTGGGCACCCCTCCACTTT. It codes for CSARGDWAPLHF.